These 6 T cell receptor beta chains originate from one sample sequenced in a study of blood T cell repertoires in COVID-19. Clones were sequenced by immunoSEQ multiplex PCR, and TCRdb holds only the in-frame ones, with some missing. This sample yields 140,000 or so clones, of which about 82% are seen a single time; around 2.9% belongs to the top ten. The sequencing input was peripheral blood. All receptors derive from a man aged 50-59 years with acute or convalescent COVID-19.

By sample share, this clone is medium-sized. The CDR3 spells CASSLERTGGNIQYF. The CDR3 bases are TGTGCCAGCAGCTTGGAGCGGACAGGGGGAAACATTCAGTACTTC. The rearrangement uses TRBV7-9 and TRBJ2-4; TRBD1 aligns across 10 bases. With V trimmed by 3 bases and J by 6 bases, 5 bases remained unmatched. Germline V gene lookup returns CDR1 SEHNR and CDR2 FQNEAQ (reference sequence). The CDR3 loop spans 15 amino acids.

The chain is built from TRBV5-1 and TRBJ2-1; 7 bases are a match to TRBD1. V shed 0 bases, J shed 8 bases, and the junction held 5 bases outside the gene matches. The CDR3 totals 14 residues. Per germline, CDR1 SGHRS and CDR2 YFSETQ. CDR3 sequence: CASSLARGHDEQFF. Here the CDR3 DNA reads TGCGCCAGCAGCTTGGCGAGGGGGCACGATGAGCAGTTCTTC.

J is TRBJ1-2 and V is TRBV10-2, with 7 bases that match TRBD1. This CDR3 comprises 16 residues. Germline V gene sequence: CDR1 WSHSY, CDR2 SAAADI. Trimming removed 4 bases from V and 4 bases from J; junction bases left unmatched: 12. The CDR3 loop reads CASSGNGQEGRYGYTF. The CDR3 coding sequence is TGCGCCAGCAGTGGGAATGGACAGGAGGGACGCTATGGCTACACCTTC.

V usage is TRBV5-1 and J usage is TRBJ2-1, with unresolved D. Trimming removed 7 bases at V and 5 bases at J, with 16 bases between. Germline CDR1 is SGHRS and CDR2 is YFSETQ. The CDR3 loop spans 14 amino acids. This CDR3 is CASGSTVPHNEQFF. As DNA, the CDR3 is TGCGCCAGCGGAAGCACAGTCCCTCACAATGAGCAGTTCTTC.

The J gene is TRBJ1-2, the V gene TRBV5-6; no definite D call. Germline CDR1 is SGHDT and CDR2 is YYEEEE. The germline V and J ends were trimmed by 4 bases and 4 bases, with 11 bases remaining between them. The CDR3 covers 13 residues. CDR3 region: CASSPGEGYGYTF. CDR3 sequence (DNA): TGTGCCAGCAGCCCCGGGGAAGGCTATGGCTACACCTTC.

The chain recombines TRBV5-1 with TRBJ2-7; D might be TRBD2 (6 bases). Trimming shortened V by 3 bases and J by 5 bases, and 15 bases separated the two germline ends. Germline V gene sequence: CDR1 SGHRS, CDR2 YFSETQ. The CDR3 loop spans 14 amino acids. The CDR3 bases are TGCGCCAGCAGCTCCGGCGGGACGAAGAACGAGCAGTACTTC. Its protein is CASSSGGTKNEQYF.